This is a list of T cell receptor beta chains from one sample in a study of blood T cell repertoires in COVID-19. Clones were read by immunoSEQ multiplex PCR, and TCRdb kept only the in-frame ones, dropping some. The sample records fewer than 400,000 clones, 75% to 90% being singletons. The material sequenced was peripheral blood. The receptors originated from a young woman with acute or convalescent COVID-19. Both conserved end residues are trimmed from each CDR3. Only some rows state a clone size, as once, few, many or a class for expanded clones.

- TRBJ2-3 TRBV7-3 ASSQTSVLTDTQY
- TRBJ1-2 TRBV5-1 ASSFHRANYGYT
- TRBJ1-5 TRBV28 ASSLSYRVQPQH
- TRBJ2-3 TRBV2 ASSDQRGRDTQY
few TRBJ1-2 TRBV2 ASGGTGGRGYT
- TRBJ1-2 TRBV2 ARRVGAYGYT
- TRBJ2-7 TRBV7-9 ASSRGTQRISEQY
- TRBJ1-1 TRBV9 ASSVAPSGGTEAF
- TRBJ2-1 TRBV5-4 ASSLEAGTYNEQF
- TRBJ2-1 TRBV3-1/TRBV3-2 ASSPRGINVGNEQF
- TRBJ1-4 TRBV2 ASRADTATNEKLF
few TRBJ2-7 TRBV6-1 ASSENFGQY
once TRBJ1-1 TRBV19 ASRSTVGTDMNTEAF
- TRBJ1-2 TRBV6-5 ASSYSGQSYGYT
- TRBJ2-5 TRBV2 ASSEKGEETQY
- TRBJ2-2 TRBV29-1 SVIPSSTGELF
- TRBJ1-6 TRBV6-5 ASSQVPGRSPLH
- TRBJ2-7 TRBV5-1 ASSLIGGGAEYEQY
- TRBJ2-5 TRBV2 ASSDFLQGWETQY
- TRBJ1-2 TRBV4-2 ASSPKVGEIYGYT
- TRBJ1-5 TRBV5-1 ASSLGIGERNQPQH
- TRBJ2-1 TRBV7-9 ASSTHLTDNEQF
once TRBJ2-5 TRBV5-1 ASSPGVSGRAFETQY
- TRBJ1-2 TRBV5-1 ASSPRAGQSSYGYT
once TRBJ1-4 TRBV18 ASSNSRGEKLF
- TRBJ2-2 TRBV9 ASSVSGLGTGELF
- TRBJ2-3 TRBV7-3 ASSLDPGLGDTQY
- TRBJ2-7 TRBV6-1 ASSESGGAGYHEQY
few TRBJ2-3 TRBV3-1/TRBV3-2 ASSQEGDFGTDTQY
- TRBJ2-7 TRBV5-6 ASSFTLAEGSYEQY
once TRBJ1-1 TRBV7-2 ASSLSTGGTEAF
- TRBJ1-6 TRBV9 ASSARDSENSPLH
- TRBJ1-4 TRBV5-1 ASSLGQGDEKLF
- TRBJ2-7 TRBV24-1 ATSATGGYEQY
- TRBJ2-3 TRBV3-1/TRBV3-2 ASSQGPGRDTQY
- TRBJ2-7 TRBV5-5 ASSPRLAGAYYEQY
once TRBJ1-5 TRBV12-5 ASGPGIDMSNQPQH
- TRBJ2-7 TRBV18 ASSPRVLAGAGEQY
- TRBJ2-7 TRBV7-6 ASSLGWGVEASYEQY
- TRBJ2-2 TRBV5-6 ASSLAEGTASNTGELF
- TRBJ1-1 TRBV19 ASIRDTTTGKAF
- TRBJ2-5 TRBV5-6 ASSFNGETQY
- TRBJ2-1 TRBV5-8 ASSWGLAGYNEQF
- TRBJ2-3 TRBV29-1 SVDGLAQSTDTQY
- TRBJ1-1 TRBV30 AWSTGTGGRDTEAF
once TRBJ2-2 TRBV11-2 ASSLELTGEITGELF
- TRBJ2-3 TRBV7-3 ASSLGTSGADTQY
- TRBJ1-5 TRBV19 ASNPTGQPQH
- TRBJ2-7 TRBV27 ASSLSTGLYEQY
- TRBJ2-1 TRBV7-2 ASSFGDRGRNEQF
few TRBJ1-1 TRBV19 ATNQGGVTEAF
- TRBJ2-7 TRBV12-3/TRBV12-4 ASSLSGYEQY
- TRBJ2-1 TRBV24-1 ATASTGQVGNEQF
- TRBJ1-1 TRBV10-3 AISESGQNTEAF
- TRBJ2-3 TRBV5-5 ASSWADTQY
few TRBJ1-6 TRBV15 ATLGGPGSPLH
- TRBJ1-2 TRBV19 ASSIDAGKGYGYT
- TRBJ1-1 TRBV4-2 ASSQTGRATEAF
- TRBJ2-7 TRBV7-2 ASSLGVGLAYEQY
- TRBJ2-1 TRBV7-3 ASSHGSENNEQF